The sequence of this TCR beta chain was determined in a study of cytomegalovirus exposure and HLA in healthy donors. Study overall: Early released data had tens of millions of unique TCRs, all coming from HLA-typed donors. Study-wide points: HLA restriction was apparent for most CMV-associated TCR beta chains in a later analysis. Later analysis indicated greater clonal expansion among HLA-associated TCR beta chains than among equally common other chains. With later analysis, a missense DCLRE1C variant became linked to TCR beta V- and J-gene trimming.

PCR involved 60 Vbeta and 13 Jbeta primers. Assay used: immunoSEQ multiplex PCR; TCRdb lists only in-frame clones, some missing. The sample has over 100,000 clones, approximately 78% seen once. On this clone: What it binds is not known.

The germline CDR1 and CDR2 sequences are SGHRS and YFSETQ. There are 14 residues in the CDR3. The trim removed 3 bases at V and 6 bases at J, leaving 5 bases unmatched. Sample: PBMCs. This TCR came from a woman in her twenties or thirties in good health and CMV-seropositive. The chain has TRBV5-1 and TRBJ1-2; TRBD1 aligns across 10 bases. The CDR3 sequence is CASSWDGQGDGYTF. The CDR3 nucleotides read TGCGCCAGCAGCTGGGATGGACAGGGGGATGGCTACACCTTC.